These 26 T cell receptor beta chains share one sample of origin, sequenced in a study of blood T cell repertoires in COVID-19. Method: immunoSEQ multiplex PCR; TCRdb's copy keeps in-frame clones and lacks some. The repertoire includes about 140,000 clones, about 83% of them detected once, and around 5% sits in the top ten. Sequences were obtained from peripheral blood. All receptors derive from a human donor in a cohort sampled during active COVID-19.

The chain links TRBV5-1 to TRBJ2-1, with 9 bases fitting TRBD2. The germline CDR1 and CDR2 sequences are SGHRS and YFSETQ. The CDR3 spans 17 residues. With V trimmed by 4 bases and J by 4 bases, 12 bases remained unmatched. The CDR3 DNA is TGCGCCAGCAGCCTGGGCCCTGCGGGAGGGGGTTACAATGAGCAGTTCTTC. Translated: CASSLGPAGGGYNEQFF.

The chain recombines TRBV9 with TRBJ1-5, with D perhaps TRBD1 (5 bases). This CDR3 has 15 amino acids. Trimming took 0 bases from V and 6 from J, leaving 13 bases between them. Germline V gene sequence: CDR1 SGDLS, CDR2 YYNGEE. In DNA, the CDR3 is TGTGCCAGCAGCGTAGGAGGTGGGGGGAGTCAGCCCCAGCATTTT. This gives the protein CASSVGGGGSQPQHF. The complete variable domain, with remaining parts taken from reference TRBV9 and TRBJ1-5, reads DSGVTQTPKHLITATGQRVTLRCSPRSGDLSVYWYQQSLDQGLQFLIQYYNGEERAKGNILERFSAQQFPDLHSELNLSSLELGDSALYFCASSVGGGGSQPQHFGDGTRLSIL.

The CDR3 sequence: CASAGQGYLHGYTF. CDR3 nucleotide sequence: TGTGCCAGTGCGGGACAGGGTTATTTGCATGGCTACACCTTC. This chain links TRBV7-2 with TRBJ1-2; 9 positions agree with TRBD1. CDR1 and CDR2 from the germline V gene are SGHTA and FQGNSA. The CDR3 is made up of 14 amino acids. V shed 9 bases and J 6 bases; nucleotides not matched to a gene: 11.

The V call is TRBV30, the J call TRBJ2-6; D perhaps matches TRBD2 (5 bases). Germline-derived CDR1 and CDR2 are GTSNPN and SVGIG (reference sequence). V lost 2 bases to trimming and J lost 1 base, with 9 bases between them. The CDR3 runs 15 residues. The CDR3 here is CAWSREGSGANVLTF. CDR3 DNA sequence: TGTGCCTGGAGTCGCGAGGGATCTGGGGCCAACGTCCTGACTTTC.

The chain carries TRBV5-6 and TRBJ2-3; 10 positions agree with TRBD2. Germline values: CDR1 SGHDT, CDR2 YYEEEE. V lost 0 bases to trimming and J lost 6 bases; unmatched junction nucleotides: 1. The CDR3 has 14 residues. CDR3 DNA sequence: TGTGCCAGCAGCTTGGAGGGACTAGCGGATACGCAGTATTTT. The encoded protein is CASSLEGLADTQYF.

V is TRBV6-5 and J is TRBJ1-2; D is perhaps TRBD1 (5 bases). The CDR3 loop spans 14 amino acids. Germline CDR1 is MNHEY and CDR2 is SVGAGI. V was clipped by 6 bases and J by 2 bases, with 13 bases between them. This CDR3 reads CASRRQNQNYGYTF. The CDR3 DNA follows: TGTGCCAGCAGACGACAGAATCAAAACTATGGCTACACCTTC.

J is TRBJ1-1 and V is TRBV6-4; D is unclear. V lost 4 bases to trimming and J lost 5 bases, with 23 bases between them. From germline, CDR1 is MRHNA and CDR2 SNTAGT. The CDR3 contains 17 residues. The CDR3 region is CASSGKVLEPLRTEAFF. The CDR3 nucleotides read TGTGCCAGCAGTGGGAAGGTCTTGGAGCCCCTTCGAACTGAAGCTTTCTTT.

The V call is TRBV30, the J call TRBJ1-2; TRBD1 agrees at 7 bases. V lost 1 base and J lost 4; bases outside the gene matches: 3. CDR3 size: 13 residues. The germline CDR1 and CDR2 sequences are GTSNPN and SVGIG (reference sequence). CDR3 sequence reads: CAWSEGAVYGYTF. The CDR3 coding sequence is TGTGCCTGGAGTGAGGGGGCTGTCTATGGCTACACCTTC.

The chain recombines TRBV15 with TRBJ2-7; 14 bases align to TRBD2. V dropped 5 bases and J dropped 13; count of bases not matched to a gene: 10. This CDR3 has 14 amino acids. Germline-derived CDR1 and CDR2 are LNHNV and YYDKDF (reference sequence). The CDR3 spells CATSLGLAGGLIYF. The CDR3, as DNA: TGTGCCACCAGCTTAGGACTAGCGGGGGGCCTTATATACTTC. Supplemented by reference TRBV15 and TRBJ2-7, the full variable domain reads DAMVIQNPRYQVTQFGKPVTLSCSQTLNHNVMYWYQQKSSQAPKLLFHYYDKDFNNEADTPDNFQSRRPNTSFCFLDIRSPGLGDTAMYLCATSLGLAGGLIYFGPGTRLTVT.

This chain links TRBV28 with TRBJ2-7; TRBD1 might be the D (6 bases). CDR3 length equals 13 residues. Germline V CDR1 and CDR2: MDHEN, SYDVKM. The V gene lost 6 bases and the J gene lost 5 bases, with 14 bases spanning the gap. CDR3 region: CASRSQGSHEQYF. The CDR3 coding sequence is TGTGCCAGCAGATCCCAGGGGTCCCACGAGCAGTACTTC.

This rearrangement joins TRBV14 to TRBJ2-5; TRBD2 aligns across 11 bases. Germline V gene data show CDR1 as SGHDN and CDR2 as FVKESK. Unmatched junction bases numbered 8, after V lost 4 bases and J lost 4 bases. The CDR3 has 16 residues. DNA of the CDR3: TGTGCCAGCAGCCGTTTACTAGCGGGGGAGAGAGAGACCCAGTACTTC. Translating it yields CASSRLLAGERETQYF.

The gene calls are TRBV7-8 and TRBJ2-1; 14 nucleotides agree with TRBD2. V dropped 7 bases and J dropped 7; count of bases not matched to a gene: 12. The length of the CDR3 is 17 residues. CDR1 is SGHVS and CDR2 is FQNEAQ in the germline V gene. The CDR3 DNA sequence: TGTGCCAGCACCACTGGACTAGCGGGAGGAAGTGGGAATGAGCAGTTCTTC. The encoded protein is CASTTGLAGGSGNEQFF. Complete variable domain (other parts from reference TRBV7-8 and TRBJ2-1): GAGVSQSPRYKVAKRGQDVALRCDPISGHVSLFWYQQALGQGPEFLTYFQNEAQLDKSGLPSDRFFAERPEGSVSTLKIQRTQQEDSAVYLCASTTGLAGGSGNEQFFGPGTRLTVL.

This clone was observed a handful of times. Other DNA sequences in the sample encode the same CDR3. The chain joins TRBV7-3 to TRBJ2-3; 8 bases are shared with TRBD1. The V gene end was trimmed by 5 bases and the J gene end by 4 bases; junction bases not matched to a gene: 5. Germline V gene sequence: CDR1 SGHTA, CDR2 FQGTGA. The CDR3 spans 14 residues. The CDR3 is CASSLAGGSDTQYF. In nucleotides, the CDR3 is TGTGCCAGCAGCCTCGCAGGGGGCTCAGATACGCAGTATTTT.

CDR3 DNA sequence: TGTGCCAGCTCACCACGCGGGGCTAATGAAAAACTGTTTTTT. It codes for CASSPRGANEKLFF. This rearrangement joins TRBV18 to TRBJ1-4; D not resolved. Germline lookup yields CDR1 KGHSH and CDR2 LQKENI. The CDR3 spans 14 residues. Between the trimmed V and J ends, which lost 1 base and 3 bases, there was a span of 6 bases.

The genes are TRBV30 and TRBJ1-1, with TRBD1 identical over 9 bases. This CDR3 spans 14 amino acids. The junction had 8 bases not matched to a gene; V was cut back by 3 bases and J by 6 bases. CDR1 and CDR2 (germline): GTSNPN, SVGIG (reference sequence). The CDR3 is CAWRAGQGDAEAFF. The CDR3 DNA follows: TGTGCCTGGAGAGCGGGACAGGGTGACGCTGAAGCTTTCTTT.

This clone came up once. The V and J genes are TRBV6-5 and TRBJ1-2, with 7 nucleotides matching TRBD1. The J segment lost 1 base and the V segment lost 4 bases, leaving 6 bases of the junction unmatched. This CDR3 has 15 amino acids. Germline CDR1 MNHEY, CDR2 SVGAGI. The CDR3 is CASSSTGFYNYGYTF. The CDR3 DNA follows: TGTGCCAGCAGTTCGACAGGGTTTTATAACTATGGCTACACCTTC.

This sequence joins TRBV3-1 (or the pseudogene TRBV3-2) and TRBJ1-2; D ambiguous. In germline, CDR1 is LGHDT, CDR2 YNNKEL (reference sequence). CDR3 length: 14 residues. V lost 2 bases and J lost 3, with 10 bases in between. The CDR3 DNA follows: TGTGCCAGCAGCCAAACGAGGGCAGACTATGGCTACACCTTC. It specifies CASSQTRADYGYTF.

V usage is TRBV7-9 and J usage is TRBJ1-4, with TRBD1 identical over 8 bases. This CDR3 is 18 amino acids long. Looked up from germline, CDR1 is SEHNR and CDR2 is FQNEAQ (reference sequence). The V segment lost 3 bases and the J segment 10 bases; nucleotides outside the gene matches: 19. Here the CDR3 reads CASSFDRPFRGPGVKLFF. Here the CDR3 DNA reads TGTGCCAGCAGCTTCGACCGGCCGTTCAGGGGGCCAGGGGTAAAACTGTTTTTT.

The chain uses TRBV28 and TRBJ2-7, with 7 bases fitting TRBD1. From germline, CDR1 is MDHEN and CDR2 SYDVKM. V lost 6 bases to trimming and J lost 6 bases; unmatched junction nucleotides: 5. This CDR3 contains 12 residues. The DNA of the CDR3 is TGTGCCAGCAGACTGACAGGGAGCGAGCAGTACTTC. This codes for CASRLTGSEQYF. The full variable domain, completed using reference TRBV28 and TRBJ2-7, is DVKVTQSSRYLVKRTGEKVFLECVQDMDHENMFWYRQDPGLGLRLIYFSYDVKMKEKGDIPEGYSVSREKKERFSLILESASTNQTSMYLCASRLTGSEQYFGPGTRLTVT.

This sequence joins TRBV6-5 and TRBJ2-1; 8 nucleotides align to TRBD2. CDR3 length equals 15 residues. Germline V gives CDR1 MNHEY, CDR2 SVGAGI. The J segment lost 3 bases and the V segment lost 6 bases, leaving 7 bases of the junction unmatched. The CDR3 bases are TGTGCCAGCAGGAACATAGCGGGGATCTACAATGAGCAGTTCTTC. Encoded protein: CASRNIAGIYNEQFF.

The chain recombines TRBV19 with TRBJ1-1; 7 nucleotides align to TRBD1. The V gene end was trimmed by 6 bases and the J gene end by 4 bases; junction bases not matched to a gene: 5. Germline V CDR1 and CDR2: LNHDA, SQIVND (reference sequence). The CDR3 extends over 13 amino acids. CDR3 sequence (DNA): TGTGCCAGTAGGACAACAGGGGTCACTGAAGCTTTCTTT. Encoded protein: CASRTTGVTEAFF. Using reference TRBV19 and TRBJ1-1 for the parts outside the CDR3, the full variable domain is DGGITQSPKYLFRKEGQNVTLSCEQNLNHDAMYWYRQDPGQGLRLIYYSQIVNDFQKGDIAEGYSVSREKKESFPLTVTSAQKNPTAFYLCASRTTGVTEAFFGQGTRLTVV.

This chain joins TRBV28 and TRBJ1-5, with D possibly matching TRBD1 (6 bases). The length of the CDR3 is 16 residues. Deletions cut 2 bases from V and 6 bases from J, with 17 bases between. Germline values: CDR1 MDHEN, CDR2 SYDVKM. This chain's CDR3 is CASSLGGHTLVQPQHF. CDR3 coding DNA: TGTGCCAGCAGTTTAGGGGGACATACCCTTGTTCAGCCCCAGCATTTT.

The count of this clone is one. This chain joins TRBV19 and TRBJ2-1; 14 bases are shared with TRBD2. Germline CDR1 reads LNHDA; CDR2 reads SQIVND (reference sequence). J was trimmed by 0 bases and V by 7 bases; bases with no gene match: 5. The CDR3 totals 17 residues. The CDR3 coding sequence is TGTGCCAGTAAGGGACTAGCGGGAGATCGCTCCTACAATGAGCAGTTCTTC. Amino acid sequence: CASKGLAGDRSYNEQFF.

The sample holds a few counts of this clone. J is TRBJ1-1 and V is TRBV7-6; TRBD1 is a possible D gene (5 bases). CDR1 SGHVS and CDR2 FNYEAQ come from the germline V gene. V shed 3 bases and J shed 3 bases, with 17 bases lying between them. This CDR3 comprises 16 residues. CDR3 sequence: CASSLLRGQADTEAFF. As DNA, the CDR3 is TGTGCCAGCAGCTTGCTAAGGGGCCAGGCGGACACTGAAGCTTTCTTT.

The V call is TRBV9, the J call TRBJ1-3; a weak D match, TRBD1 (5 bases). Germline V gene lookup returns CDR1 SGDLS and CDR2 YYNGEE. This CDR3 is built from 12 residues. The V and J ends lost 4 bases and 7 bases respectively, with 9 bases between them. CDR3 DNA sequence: TGTGCCAGCAGCCCGGGACTGAACACCATATATTTT. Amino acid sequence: CASSPGLNTIYF.

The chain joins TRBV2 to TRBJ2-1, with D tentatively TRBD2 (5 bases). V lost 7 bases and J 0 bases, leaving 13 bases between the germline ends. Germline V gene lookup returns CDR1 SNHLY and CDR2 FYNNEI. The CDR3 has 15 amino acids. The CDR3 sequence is CASKSSGYSYNEQFF. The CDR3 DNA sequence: TGTGCCAGCAAAAGCAGCGGCTACTCCTACAATGAGCAGTTCTTC.